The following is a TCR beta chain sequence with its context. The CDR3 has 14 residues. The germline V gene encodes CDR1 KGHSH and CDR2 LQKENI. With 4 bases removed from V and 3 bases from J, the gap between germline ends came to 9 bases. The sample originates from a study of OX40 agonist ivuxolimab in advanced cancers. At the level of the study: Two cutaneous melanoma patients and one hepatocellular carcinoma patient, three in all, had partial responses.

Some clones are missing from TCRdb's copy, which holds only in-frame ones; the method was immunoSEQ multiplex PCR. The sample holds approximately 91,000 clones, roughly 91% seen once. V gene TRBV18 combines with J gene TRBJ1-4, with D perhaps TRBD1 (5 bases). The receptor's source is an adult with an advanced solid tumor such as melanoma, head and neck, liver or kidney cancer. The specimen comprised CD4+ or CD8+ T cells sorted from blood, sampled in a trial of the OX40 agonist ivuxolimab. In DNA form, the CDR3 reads TGTGCCAGCTCACGAGGGACGTCTAATGAAAAACTGTTTTTT. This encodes CASSRGTSNEKLFF.